This TCR beta chain was identified in a study of T cell repertoires in cytomegalovirus infection. Study at large: CMV infection plus the matching HLA type was flagged by public TCR beta signatures.

From the reads, TCRdb called clonotypes with MiXCR, one entry per CDR3 protein. This sample yields fewer than 1,000,000 distinct CDR3 sequences, of which around 32% are seen a single time; 10% to 15% belongs to the top ten. V was clipped by 1 base and J by 3 bases, with 14 bases between them. CDR3 length: 16 amino acids. Per germline, CDR1 LGHDT and CDR2 YNNKEL (reference sequence). Of note for this clonotype: Its target is not known.

Study results and limitations: Carriers of CMV plus the relevant HLA were identified by cumulative public TCR beta family frequency.

The sequencing here drew on cultured CD8+ T cells from PBMCs, taken from culture after CMV antigen stimulation. The clonotype originates from a human donor in good health (CMV status not recorded). Some clones in this sample may be carry-over from other donors' samples. This chain uses TRBV3-1 with TRBJ2-3, with a tentative D call TRBD2 (6 bases). The CDR3 DNA sequence: TGTGCCAGCAGCCAAGGGGGCGACCGGGGGACAGATACGCAGTATTTT. Protein sequence: CASSQGGDRGTDTQYF.